Shown below are 17 T cell receptor beta chains from a single sample sequenced in a study of CD8+CD57+ T cells in acquired aplastic anemia. It was genomic DNA that served as the template for profiling TCR beta VDJ and CDR3. A single record per CDR3 protein comes from TCRdb applying MiXCR to the reads. Here the sample spans 170,000 or so distinct CDR3 sequences, more than 60% being singletons. Sequencing involved patients with CD8+CD57+ cell expansion previously shown by flow cytometry. The sample taken for sequencing was sorted CD4+, CD8+, or CD8+CD57+ T cells (not recorded which) from PBMCs. These receptor sequences come from a human donor with aplastic anemia.

The gene calls are TRBV7-8 and TRBJ1-1; D perhaps matches TRBD1 (6 bases). The CDR3 sequence is 15 residues long. The V and J ends lost 4 bases and 1 base respectively, with 13 bases between them. The germline gives CDR1 SGHVS, CDR2 FQNEAQ. CDR3 residues: CASSSPGAPNTEAFF. The CDR3 DNA reads as TGTGCCAGCAGCTCACCGGGGGCGCCGAACACTGAAGCTTTCTTT.

This sequence joins TRBV7-6 and TRBJ2-3; D not certain. Trimming left V 1 base short and J 1 base short, with 6 bases between. The CDR3 has 14 residues. Germline CDR1 reads SGHVS; CDR2 reads FNYEAQ. CDR3 region: CASSLDAGTDTQYF. The CDR3 coding sequence is TGTGCCAGCAGCTTAGACGCGGGCACAGATACGCAGTATTTT.

This clonotype was picked up many times. V usage is TRBV7-6 and J usage is TRBJ2-3, with D hard to call. V dropped 7 bases and J dropped 4 bases, with 15 bases sitting between them. CDR3 size: 14 residues. CDR1 is SGHVS and CDR2 is FNYEAQ in the germline V gene. The CDR3 DNA reads TGTGCCAGCACCCTTACGAAGAGCGCAGATACGCAGTATTTT. It encodes CASTLTKSADTQYF. The full variable domain, rest sourced from reference TRBV7-6 and TRBJ2-3, is GAGVSQSPRYKVTKRGQDVALRCDPISGHVSLYWYRQALGQGPEFLTYFNYEAQQDKSGLPNDRFSAERPEGSISTLTIQRTEQRDSAMYRCASTLTKSADTQYFGPGTRLTVL.

The chain uses TRBV19 and TRBJ2-7; the D is unclear. The V end was cut by 1 base, the J end by 1 base, with 8 bases between. Germline lookup yields CDR1 LNHDA and CDR2 SQIVND (reference sequence). This CDR3 is 14 amino acids long. The CDR3 spells CASSIVDGSYEQYF. The CDR3 DNA reads TGTGCCAGTAGTATAGTCGACGGATCCTACGAGCAGTACTTC.

V and J are TRBV7-2 and TRBJ2-3; D ambiguous. V was shortened by 5 bases and J by 4 bases, with 10 bases between the two germline ends. This CDR3 is built from 13 residues. Germline CDR1 is SGHTA and CDR2 is FQGNSA. DNA for the CDR3: TGTGCCAGCAGCCTTAGAAGGGCAGATACGCAGTATTTT. Translation gives CASSLRRADTQYF.

This clonotype appeared a few times. The rearrangement joins TRBV20-1 to TRBJ1-2; D possibly corresponds to TRBD1 (5 bases). V lost 0 bases, J lost 2 bases, and 10 bases lay in between. This CDR3 contains 14 residues. Germline V lookup: CDR1 DFQATT, CDR2 SNEGSKA (reference sequence). Written as DNA, the CDR3 is TGCAGTGCTAGAGAGATGCGGGACAACTATGGCTACACCTTC. Protein sequence: CSAREMRDNYGYTF.

The V and J genes are TRBV10-3 and TRBJ2-3; D not resolved. The CDR3 totals 13 residues. CDR1 and CDR2 from the germline V gene are ENHRY and SYGVKD. The V end was cut by 4 bases, the J end by 4 bases, with 9 bases between. The chain's CDR3 is CAISAGYPDTQYF. CDR3 DNA sequence: TGTGCCATCAGTGCCGGGTACCCAGATACGCAGTATTTT.

This clonotype appeared many times. V usage is TRBV6-6 and J usage is TRBJ2-1; weak D call: TRBD1 (5 bases). V lost 0 bases and J lost 7, with 10 bases in between. Germline lookup yields CDR1 MNHNY and CDR2 SVGAGI (reference sequence). The CDR3 sequence is 14 residues long. CDR3 residues: CASSYSSRGNEQFF. The CDR3 DNA is TGTGCCAGCAGTTACTCGAGTAGGGGTAATGAGCAGTTCTTC.

This clonotype was observed at least ten times. The V call is TRBV5-8, the J call TRBJ2-1; 12 bases align to TRBD1. J lost 7 bases, V lost 4 bases, and 3 bases had no gene match. The germline CDR1 and CDR2 sequences are SGHTS and YDEGEE. The CDR3 has 14 amino acids. The DNA of the CDR3 is TGTGCCAGCAGCACGGGACAGGGGGCAAATGAGCAGTTCTTC. Translated, it gives CASSTGQGANEQFF. The full variable domain, completed using reference TRBV5-8 and TRBJ2-1, is EAGVTQSPTHLIKTRGQQATLRCSPISGHTSVYWYQQALGLGLQFLLWYDEGEERNRGNFPPRFSGRQFPNYSSELNVNALELEDSALYLCASSTGQGANEQFFGPGTRLTVL.

The CDR3 protein is CSARELTGAYEQYF. In nucleotides, the CDR3 is TGCAGTGCTAGAGAACTTACCGGGGCCTACGAGCAGTACTTC. The V and J genes are TRBV20-1 and TRBJ2-7; D is possibly TRBD2 (5 bases). Looked up from germline, CDR1 is DFQATT and CDR2 is SNEGSKA (reference sequence). The CDR3 extends over 14 amino acids. Trimming took 0 bases from V and 2 from J, leaving 11 bases between them.

This clonotype came up many times. This chain joins TRBV19 and TRBJ1-2; TRBD1 matches 7 bases. The germline V gene encodes CDR1 LNHDA and CDR2 SQIVND (reference sequence). V lost 6 bases to trimming and J lost 4 bases; unmatched junction nucleotides: 5. The CDR3 extends over 13 amino acids. CDR3 nucleotides: TGTGCCAGTAGGCGACAGGGCGGCTATGGCTACACCTTC. As protein: CASRRQGGYGYTF.

To note about this clonotype: At one end, the junction sequence differs from germline, possibly due to a read error. J is TRBJ2-1 and V is TRBV5-1, with 7 nucleotides matching TRBD1. The CDR3 spans 13 residues. Germline V lookup: CDR1 SGHRS, CDR2 YFSETQ. CDR3 DNA: TGCGCCAGCAGCTTGGTAGGGGGCAATAAGCAGTTCTTC. Translated: CASSLVGGNKQFF.

The V and J genes are TRBV7-8 and TRBJ1-1, with 9 bases that match TRBD1. V dropped 9 bases and J dropped 4; count of bases not matched to a gene: 6. The germline CDR1 and CDR2 sequences are SGHVS and FQNEAQ. CDR3 length: 13 amino acids. For the CDR3, the DNA is TGTGCCAGTAAACAGGGGGCAATCACTGAAGCTTTCTTT. Its protein is CASKQGAITEAFF. Together with reference TRBV7-8 and TRBJ1-1, the CDR3 gives the full variable domain: GAGVSQSPRYKVAKRGQDVALRCDPISGHVSLFWYQQALGQGPEFLTYFQNEAQLDKSGLPSDRFFAERPEGSVSTLKIQRTQQEDSAVYLCASKQGAITEAFFGQGTRLTVV.

The sample holds many counts of this clonotype. The rearrangement uses TRBV4-1 and TRBJ2-7; TRBD1 is a possible D gene (5 bases). Trimming pared 1 base from V and 2 bases from J, leaving 21 bases between. This CDR3 is built from 18 residues. The germline V gene has CDR1 MGHRA and CDR2 YSYEKL. CDR3 sequence (DNA): TGCGCCAGCAGCCAAGTACAGCACCTCGCAGGGTCTACCTACGAGCAGTACTTC. Translation gives CASSQVQHLAGSTYEQYF.

The chain links TRBV20-1 to TRBJ1-1; possibly TRBD1 for D (5 bases). Between the trimmed V and J ends, which lost 0 bases and 0 bases, there was a span of 11 bases. Germline CDR1 reads DFQATT; CDR2 reads SNEGSKA (reference sequence). This CDR3 spans 15 amino acids. DNA for the CDR3: TGCAGTGCTAGAGAAGGGACGGGGATGAACACTGAAGCTTTCTTT. It translates to CSAREGTGMNTEAFF.

This chain links TRBV6-1 with TRBJ2-7; tentative D call: TRBD1 (6 bases). Looked up from germline, CDR1 is MNHNS and CDR2 is SASEGT. The V end lost 3 bases, the J end lost 1 base, and 16 bases lay between the germline ends. This CDR3 is 16 amino acids long. The CDR3 nucleotides read TGTGCCAGCAGTGAGTTAGACAGGTCTTCATCCTACGAGCAGTACTTC. Translation: CASSELDRSSSYEQYF.

The chain links TRBV10-3 to TRBJ2-7, with D maybe TRBD1 (5 bases). V was shortened by 0 bases and J by 1 base, with 10 bases between the two germline ends. The CDR3 extends over 15 amino acids. CDR1 and CDR2 from the germline V gene are ENHRY and SYGVKD. The DNA for the CDR3 is TGTGCCATCAGTGAGTCGAAGGCAGGGTCCTACGAGCAGTACTTC. Amino acid sequence: CAISESKAGSYEQYF.